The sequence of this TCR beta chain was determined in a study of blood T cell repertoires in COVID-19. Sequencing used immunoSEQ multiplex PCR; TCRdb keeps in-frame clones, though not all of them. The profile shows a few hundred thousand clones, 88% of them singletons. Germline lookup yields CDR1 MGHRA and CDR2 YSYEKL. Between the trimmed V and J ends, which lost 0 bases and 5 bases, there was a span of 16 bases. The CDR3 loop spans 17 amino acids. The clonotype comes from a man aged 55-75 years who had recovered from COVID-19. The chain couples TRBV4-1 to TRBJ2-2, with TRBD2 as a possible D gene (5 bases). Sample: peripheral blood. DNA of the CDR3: TGCGCCAGCAGCCAAGATCCGGGGAGACCGAGGACCGGGGAGCTGTTTTTT. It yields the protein CASSQDPGRPRTGELFF.